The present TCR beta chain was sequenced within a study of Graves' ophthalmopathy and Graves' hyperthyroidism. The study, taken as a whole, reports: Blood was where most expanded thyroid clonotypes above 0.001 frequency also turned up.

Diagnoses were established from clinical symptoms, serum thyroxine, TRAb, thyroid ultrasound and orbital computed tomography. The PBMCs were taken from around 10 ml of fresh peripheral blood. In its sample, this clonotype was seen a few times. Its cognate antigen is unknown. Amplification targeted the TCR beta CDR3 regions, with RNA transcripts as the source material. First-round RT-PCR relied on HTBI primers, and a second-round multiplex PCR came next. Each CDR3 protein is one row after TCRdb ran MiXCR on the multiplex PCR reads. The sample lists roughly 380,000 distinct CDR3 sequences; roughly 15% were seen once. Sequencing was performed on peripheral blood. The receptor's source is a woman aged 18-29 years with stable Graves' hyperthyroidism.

The CDR3 spells CATSRANSYNSPLHF. The DNA of the CDR3 is TGTGCCACCTCCAGGGCAAATTCCTATAATTCACCCCTCCACTTT. The chain combines TRBV6-1 with TRBJ1-6, with TRBD1 as a possible D gene (5 bases). The length of the CDR3 is 15 residues. Germline CDR1 MNHNS, CDR2 SASEGT. V was trimmed by 10 bases and J by 1 base, leaving 14 bases between them.